Below, one T cell receptor beta chain is given with its context. Its antigen remains unknown. This entry belongs to a study of post-analysis software for immune sequencing data. Across the whole study: Multiple sclerosis in the patients followed relapsing-remitting, secondary progressive and progressive-relapsing courses. Whole-study findings and limits: When the samples were clustered directly with F measure, those that had been prepared in the same batch showed strong co-clustering. Multiple sclerosis patients showed significantly lower normalized Chao1 diversity than controls did. Elevated frequency relative to controls characterized roughly five TRBV segments in patients, TRBV5-6, TRBV5-1 and TRBV20-1 among them.

There are 13 residues in the CDR3. The V end lost 4 bases, the J end lost 10 bases, and 15 bases lay between the germline ends. Germline V lookup: CDR1 SGHRS, CDR2 YFSETQ. The library was made from cDNA and included unique molecular identifiers. Each CDR3 protein gets one entry after TCRdb re-called the PCR reads with MiXCR. This sample carries roughly 540,000 distinct CDR3 sequences, approximately 31% of them seen once, and the ten largest clones take around 6%. Sequenced input: blood. The TCR comes from a girl under 18 with multiple sclerosis. The V call is TRBV5-1, the J call TRBJ2-1; D possibly uses TRBD1 or TRBD2 (6 bases each). This CDR3 is CASSAGGPVEQFF. Here the CDR3 DNA reads TGCGCCAGCAGCGCCGGGGGCCCGGTGGAGCAGTTCTTC. Full variable domain (outside the CDR3, taken from reference TRBV5-1 and TRBJ2-1): KAGVTQTPRYLIKTRGQQVTLSCSPISGHRSVSWYQQTPGQGLQFLFEYFSETQRNKGNFPGRFSGRQFSNSRSEMNVSTLELGDSALYLCASSAGGPVEQFFGPGTRLTVL.